The present T cell receptor beta chain was sequenced within a study of T cell responses to AZD1222 COVID-19 vaccine. Regarding the study as a whole: Clonal diversity may have been underestimated, and the donors were mostly white British, with more females than males. Along spike, vaccine-associated CD4 TCRs were found throughout, with dominance at 160-218 and 743-854.

Data came from immunoSEQ multiplex PCR; TCRdb stores just in-frame clones and leaves some out. Among some 150,000 clones listed, about 82% were seen once. A word on this clone: Antigen specificity is unknown.

The germline V and J ends were trimmed by 0 bases and 6 bases, with 8 bases remaining between them. The V gene's germline CDR1 is LNHNV and CDR2 YYDKDF (reference sequence). This CDR3 comprises 13 residues. This specimen was peripheral blood, taken 28 days after the second AZD1222 dose. The clonotype comes from an adult who received the AZD1222 COVID-19 vaccine. This rearrangement joins TRBV15 to TRBJ1-1; no definite D call. The CDR3: CATSRDQAAEAFF. The DNA of the CDR3 is TGTGCCACCAGCAGAGACCAGGCTGCTGAAGCTTTCTTT.